This T cell receptor (beta chain) was captured by sequencing in a study of blood T cell repertoires in COVID-19. In the study's own analysis: Counts of nucleated cells, estimated from reference gene primer amplification, were obtained. The data were produced by immunoSEQ multiplex PCR, yet TCRdb's version contains in-frame clones alone and is incomplete. The V and J calls and clone size are taken from that table; D and trimming were inferred from the DNA. The table lists 110,000 or so clones, approximately 83% of them singletons. The CDR3 totals 17 residues. The V end was cut by 1 base, the J end by 2 bases, with 15 bases between. Germline V CDR1 and CDR2: MDHEN, SYDVKM.

The sequence was collected from a woman in her 70s with acute or convalescent COVID-19. The chain combines TRBV28 with TRBJ1-3; D may be TRBD1 (5 bases). The sample taken for sequencing was peripheral blood. CDR3 residues: CASSLFGGRGAGNTIYF. The DNA of the CDR3 is TGTGCCAGCAGTTTATTCGGGGGTCGGGGCGCTGGAAACACCATATATTTT.